The 5 T cell receptor beta chains presented below share a single source sample, sequenced in a study of T cells in Graves' hyperthyroidism and ophthalmopathy. The investigators amplified TCR beta CDR3 regions from RNA transcripts. Primed by the HTBI set, a first-round RT-PCR was run on the TCR CDR3. TCRdb reprocessed the multiplex PCR reads with MiXCR, giving one entry per CDR3 protein. The repertoire holds roughly 700,000 distinct CDR3 sequences, with 17% as singletons. Sequencing was done on a sample of blood. The receptors were gathered from a middle-aged man with Graves' hyperthyroidism.

This clonotype has at least ten counts. This chain links TRBV11-2 with TRBJ2-1; D not certain. The ends were cut back, 5 bases at V and 10 bases at J, with 9 bases in the middle. The CDR3 length is 11 residues. Germline lookup yields CDR1 SGHAT and CDR2 FQNNGV. This chain's CDR3 is CASSNRGEQFF. In nucleotides, the CDR3 is TGTGCCAGCAGCAATAGAGGCGAGCAGTTCTTC. The full variable domain, with the rest looked up from reference TRBV11-2 and TRBJ2-1, is EAGVAQSPRYKIIEKRQSVAFWCNPISGHATLYWYQQILGQGPKLLIQFQNNGVVDDSQLPKDRFSAERLKGVDSTLKIQPAKLEDSAVYLCASSNRGEQFFGPGTRLTVL.

The chain is built from TRBV12-3 or TRBV12-4 and TRBJ1-1; no clear D gene. CDR3 length: 13 residues. Trimming took 4 bases from V and 4 from J, leaving 10 bases between them. The CDR3 protein is CASSSSWGTEAFF. Here the CDR3 DNA reads TGTGCCAGCAGTTCCTCTTGGGGCACTGAAGCTTTCTTT.

On this clonotype: A much larger clone lies a single base off, so this may be a read error. The CDR3 region is CASSYSKTGSSYDEQFF. The CDR3 coding sequence is TGTGCCAGCAGTTACTCGAAGACGGGTAGCTCCTACGATGAGCAGTTCTTC. This chain links TRBV27 with TRBJ2-1; D ambiguous. CDR3 length: 17 amino acids. The germline V gene encodes CDR1 MNHEY and CDR2 SMNVEV (reference sequence).

Many counts were recorded for this clonotype. V is TRBV5-1 and J is TRBJ2-1; TRBD1 agrees at 8 bases. Germline CDR1 SGHRS, CDR2 YFSETQ. Germline trimming cut 4 bases from V and 4 bases from J; bases unmatched to any gene: 10. There are 16 residues in the CDR3. CDR3 in amino acids: CASSAPTGGSYNEQFF. The CDR3 DNA is TGCGCCAGCAGCGCACCCACAGGGGGGTCTTACAATGAGCAGTTCTTC.

This clonotype was recorded a few times. This sequence joins TRBV6-1 and TRBJ1-1; 7 bases are shared with TRBD1. After removal of 4 bases from V and 9 bases from J, the junction contained 2 bases not matched to a gene. The CDR3 runs to 11 residues. Germline CDR1 is MNHNS and CDR2 is SASEGT. CDR3 sequence: CASSVQGKAFF. As DNA, the CDR3 is TGTGCCAGCAGTGTACAGGGGAAAGCTTTCTTT.